This TCR beta chain was sequenced during a study of cytomegalovirus exposure and HLA in healthy donors. Amplification used 60 Vbeta primers and 13 Jbeta primers. Data came from immunoSEQ multiplex PCR; TCRdb stores just in-frame clones and leaves some out. The sample yields under 75,000 clones, 74% seen once. The CDR3 loop spans 12 amino acids. The germline gives CDR1 SGHTS, CDR2 YDEGEE. Trimming took 0 bases from V and 14 from J, leaving 12 bases between them. This rearrangement joins TRBV5-8 to TRBJ2-1; unclear D gene. The receptor's source is a human donor in good health. Sequenced input: PBMCs. The CDR3 nucleotides read TGTGCCAGCAGCTTGGGAGGAATGAGTGAGTTCTTC. Translation: CASSLGGMSEFF.